These 10 T cell receptor beta chains originate from one sample sequenced in a study of blood T cell repertoires in COVID-19 (dated by TCRdb to the early 2020s). The library was made by the immunoSEQ multiplex PCR assay. Drawn from immuneACCESS, this table holds only the in-frame rearrangements with V and J called that TCRdb kept. Clones are partly lost; checked studies trace under half to an unresolved V gene and leave the rest unexplained. Within this sample are some 270,000 clones, with over 75% of them counted one time only. Approximately 9.1% of the sample rests with the top ten. Sequencing was performed on PBMCs or T cells enriched from blood (not recorded which). These receptors were taken from a woman in her forties or fifties with acute COVID-19.

This sequence joins TRBV15 and TRBJ1-5; no reliable D call. Germline loops: CDR1 LNHNV, CDR2 YYDKDF (reference sequence). Between the trimmed V and J ends, which lost 5 bases and 3 bases, there was a span of 11 bases. This CDR3 comprises 14 residues. The CDR3 DNA reads as TGTGCCACCAGCCCCGTGGGCCCCAATCAGCCCCAGCATTTT. Amino acids: CATSPVGPNQPQHF.

The V and J genes are TRBV29-1 and TRBJ1-2; 7 positions agree with TRBD1. The trim removed 2 bases at V and 5 bases at J, leaving 8 bases unmatched. The CDR3 has 14 amino acids. Germline V gene data show CDR1 as SQVTM and CDR2 as ANQGSEA. The CDR3 reads CSVERAGQIYGYTF. CDR3 bases: TGCAGCGTTGAAAGGGCGGGACAGATATATGGCTACACCTTC.

This chain links TRBV7-2 with TRBJ1-2; 7 nucleotides agree with TRBD1. The ends lost 1 base at V and 4 bases at J; junction bases unmatched: 9. CDR3 length: 16 residues. Germline values: CDR1 SGHTA, CDR2 FQGNSA. CDR3 DNA sequence: TGTGCCAGCAGCTTAGTGTCCGAGGGGGCGAGCTATGGCTACACCTTC. It encodes CASSLVSEGASYGYTF.

V is TRBV4-1 and J is TRBJ2-1; 10 positions agree with TRBD1. The V gene's germline CDR1 is MGHRA and CDR2 YSYEKL. Germline trimming cut 3 bases from V and 6 bases from J; bases unmatched to any gene: 8. This CDR3 region has 16 residues. CDR3 sequence: CASSHAWDRGSNEQFF. DNA of the CDR3: TGCGCCAGCAGCCACGCCTGGGACAGGGGCTCCAATGAGCAGTTCTTC.

In its sample, this clone was seen a few times. The gene calls are TRBV19 and TRBJ1-1, with D possibly TRBD1 on 5 matching bases. CDR1 and CDR2 (germline): LNHDA, SQIVND (reference sequence). The CDR3 totals 13 residues. The germline V and J ends were trimmed by 3 bases and 6 bases, with 11 bases remaining between them. The CDR3 DNA reads as TGTGCCAGTAGTATCTGGGGGGACGCTGAAGCTTTCTTT. Amino acid sequence: CASSIWGDAEAFF.

CDR3 loop: CASSVAAGGRADTQYF. CDR3 sequence (DNA): TGTGCCAGCAGCGTAGCGGCGGGGGGCAGGGCAGATACGCAGTATTTT. The chain links TRBV9 to TRBJ2-3; TRBD2 agrees at 8 bases. The CDR3 extends over 16 amino acids. V shed 0 bases, J shed 4 bases, and the junction held 7 bases outside the gene matches. Germline V gene data show CDR1 as SGDLS and CDR2 as YYNGEE.

V is TRBV29-1 and J is TRBJ2-7, with D perhaps matching TRBD1 (5 bases). V was pared by 4 bases and J by 7 bases, with 17 bases between. The CDR3 covers 13 residues. CDR1 and CDR2 from the germline V gene are SQVTM and ANQGSEA. CDR3 nucleotide sequence: TGCAGCGTTGTGATGGTGCAGGGTGGGGAGCAGTACTTC. This sequence encodes CSVVMVQGGEQYF.

This clone occurred once. V is TRBV5-1 and J is TRBJ1-6; 7 nucleotides match TRBD1. Germline-derived CDR1 and CDR2 are SGHRS and YFSETQ. V was clipped by 0 bases and J by 7 bases; unmatched bases: 1. This CDR3 spans 14 amino acids. The CDR3 DNA reads TGCGCCAGCAGCTTGGAACAGGGGAATTCACCCCTCCACTTT. Its translation is CASSLEQGNSPLHF.

The V and J genes are TRBV18 and TRBJ1-3, with unresolved D. Germline lookup yields CDR1 KGHSH and CDR2 LQKENI. V was pared by 3 bases and J by 0 bases, with 9 bases between. The CDR3 consists of 15 residues. CDR3 region: CASSPSGNSGNTIYF. CDR3 in DNA: TGTGCCAGCTCACCCTCGGGGAACTCTGGAAACACCATATATTTT.

The chain joins TRBV18 to TRBJ1-5; D not certain. V lost 3 bases to trimming and J lost 0 bases, with 9 bases between them. This CDR3 has 15 amino acids. Germline CDR1 KGHSH, CDR2 LQKENI. In nucleotides, the CDR3 is TGTGCCAGCTCACCGGGCCAGCATAGCAATCAGCCCCAGCATTTT. Translating gives CASSPGQHSNQPQHF. The complete variable domain, with remaining parts taken from reference TRBV18 and TRBJ1-5, reads NAGVMQNPRHLVRRRGQEARLRCSPMKGHSHVYWYRQLPEEGLKFMVYLQKENIIDESGMPKERFSAEFPKEGPSILRIQQVVRGDSAAYFCASSPGQHSNQPQHFGDGTRLSIL.